Following are 30 T cell receptor beta chains from one sample sequenced in a study of shared clonotypes between healthy human individuals. Clones were read by immunoSEQ multiplex PCR, and TCRdb kept only the in-frame ones, dropping some. This sample yields over a million clones, of which approximately 78% are seen a single time; 0.4% to 0.55% belongs to the top ten. Sequencing was done on a sample of memory CD4+ T cells from PBMCs. Documented subset: CD45RA-negative fraction. The receptors were sampled from a man aged 18 to 35 in good health. Some clones in this sample may be carry-over from other donors' samples.

This chain joins TRBV7-2 and TRBJ2-1, with 13 positions matching TRBD2. Germline CDR1 is SGHTA and CDR2 is FQGNSA. V was clipped by 2 bases and J by 8 bases; unmatched bases: 6. The CDR3 has 16 amino acids. The CDR3 is CASSLNGLAGVDEQFF. DNA for the CDR3: TGTGCCAGCAGCTTAAATGGACTAGCGGGAGTAGATGAGCAGTTCTTC.

This chain uses TRBV5-1 with TRBJ2-7; maybe TRBD1 (5 bases). Germline V gene sequence: CDR1 SGHRS, CDR2 YFSETQ. This CDR3 is built from 12 residues. Trimming took off 4 bases at V and 7 bases at J, with 12 bases between the two ends. CDR3 sequence: CASSLERQEQYF. The CDR3 DNA sequence: TGCGCCAGCAGCCTGGAGCGACAGGAGCAGTACTTC.

The chain carries TRBV18 and TRBJ2-1; a possible D gene is TRBD1 (6 bases). The CDR3 runs to 15 residues. V dropped 2 bases and J dropped 5 bases, with 13 bases sitting between them. Germline CDR1 is KGHSH and CDR2 is LQKENI. The CDR3 DNA reads as TGTGCCAGCTCACCAAGACAGGTTATGGACAATGAGCAGTTCTTC. Translating it yields CASSPRQVMDNEQFF.

The chain combines TRBV18 with TRBJ2-7, with a weak D call TRBD2 (5 bases). The CDR3 covers 16 residues. In germline, CDR1 is KGHSH, CDR2 LQKENI. V lost 2 bases to trimming and J lost 0 bases, with 14 bases between them. CDR3 nucleotides: TGTGCCAGCTCACCAACGAGGGTGGGGAGCTCCTACGAGCAGTACTTC. It translates to CASSPTRVGSSYEQYF. The variable domain in full, with the rest retrieved from reference TRBV18 and TRBJ2-7, is NAGVMQNPRHLVRRRGQEARLRCSPMKGHSHVYWYRQLPEEGLKFMVYLQKENIIDESGMPKERFSAEFPKEGPSILRIQQVVRGDSAAYFCASSPTRVGSSYEQYFGPGTRLTVT.

This clone was recorded a few times. V usage is TRBV10-1 and J usage is TRBJ1-2; D is uncertain. This CDR3 contains 12 residues. Trimming cost V 5 bases and J 5 bases, with 9 bases left between them. The germline V gene has CDR1 WNHNN and CDR2 SYGVQD (reference sequence). The CDR3 DNA is TGCGCCAGCAGTAACGGAGGGTATGGCTACACCTTC. Its protein product is CASSNGGYGYTF.

The chain's CDR3 is CASSLGRGAGNQPQHF. CDR3 DNA: TGTGCCAGCAGCTTGGGGCGAGGTGCGGGCAATCAGCCCCAGCATTTT. The J gene is TRBJ1-5, the V gene TRBV5-6; no firm D call. The CDR3 contains 16 residues. Germline loops: CDR1 SGHDT, CDR2 YYEEEE. V shed 0 bases and J shed 2 bases, with 12 bases lying between them.

V is TRBV28 and J is TRBJ1-5; 7 bases agree with TRBD1. With V trimmed by 8 bases and J by 6 bases, 10 bases remained unmatched. CDR3 length: 14 residues. Germline V CDR1 and CDR2: MDHEN, SYDVKM. The CDR3 spells CASVPGQMIQPQHF. In DNA, the CDR3 is TGTGCCAGCGTACCGGGACAGATGATTCAGCCCCAGCATTTT.

V is TRBV7-2 and J is TRBJ2-3; 7 bases are a match to TRBD1. CDR1 and CDR2 from the germline V gene are SGHTA and FQGNSA. V lost 5 bases and J lost 0; bases outside the gene matches: 8. This CDR3 has 16 amino acids. Written as DNA, the CDR3 is TGTGCCAGCAGCGCGACAGGGACCCTCAGCACAGATACGCAGTATTTT. Translating gives CASSATGTLSTDTQYF. Based on the CDR3 plus reference TRBV7-2 and TRBJ2-3, the full variable domain is GAGVSQSPSNKVTEKGKDVELRCDPISGHTALYWYRQSLGQGLEFLIYFQGNSAPDKSGLPSDRFSAERTGGSVSTLTIQRTQQEDSAVYLCASSATGTLSTDTQYFGPGTRLTVL.

This chain uses TRBV2 with TRBJ2-5; the D gene is possibly TRBD2 (6 bases). CDR3 length equals 14 residues. Germline CDR1 SNHLY, CDR2 FYNNEI. The V gene lost 8 bases and the J gene lost 4 bases, with 17 bases spanning the gap. The CDR3 protein is CASYPGGRIETQYF. DNA for the CDR3: TGTGCCAGCTATCCGGGTGGGAGGATAGAGACCCAGTACTTC. Full variable domain (missing parts from reference TRBV2 and TRBJ2-5): EPEVTQTPSHQVTQMGQEVILRCVPISNHLYFYWYRQILGQKVEFLVSFYNNEISEKSEIFDDQFSVERPDGSNFTLKIRSTKLEDSAMYFCASYPGGRIETQYFGPGTRLLVL.

V gene TRBV5-6 combines with J gene TRBJ2-5, with 7 bases identical to TRBD1. CDR3 length: 14 residues. CDR1 and CDR2 (germline): SGHDT, YYEEEE. The V segment lost 6 bases and the J segment 5 bases; nucleotides outside the gene matches: 10. In DNA, the CDR3 is TGTGCCAGCACCCTAAGGGGGCAGATGGAGACCCAGTACTTC. Translation gives CASTLRGQMETQYF.

This chain joins TRBV5-1 and TRBJ2-7; D is unclear. The CDR3 covers 15 residues. Germline assignment: CDR1 SGHRS and CDR2 YFSETQ. V gave up 1 base and J gave up 4 bases, with 15 bases separating them. The CDR3 nucleotides are TGCGCCAGCAGCTTGCGTCCCGGCGTGGGATACGAGCAGTACTTC. Protein sequence: CASSLRPGVGYEQYF.

The J gene is TRBJ1-2, the V gene TRBV27; D not certain. CDR1 and CDR2 from the germline V gene are MNHEY and SMNVEV (reference sequence). The CDR3 runs to 17 residues. Between the trimmed V and J ends, which lost 3 bases and 4 bases, there was a span of 21 bases. The CDR3 sequence is CASSFLNPGREGYGYTF. CDR3 in DNA: TGTGCCAGCAGTTTCCTAAACCCCGGGAGGGAGGGCTATGGCTACACCTTC.

The rearrangement joins TRBV6-5 to TRBJ2-5, with a possible D match to TRBD2 (5 bases). The length of the CDR3 is 14 residues. Looked up from germline, CDR1 is MNHEY and CDR2 is SVGAGI. Trimming pared 4 bases from V and 2 bases from J, leaving 11 bases between. The CDR3 DNA sequence: TGTGCCAGCAGTTCCACGACGGGGCAAGAGACCCAGTACTTC. Encoded protein: CASSSTTGQETQYF.

The chain couples TRBV5-1 to TRBJ2-3; TRBD1 matches at 7 bases. The CDR3 extends over 16 amino acids. Germline-derived CDR1 and CDR2 are SGHRS and YFSETQ. Trimming cost V 3 bases and J 4 bases; bases outside gene matches: 11. CDR3: CASSYNRGSFPDTQYF. The DNA for the CDR3 is TGCGCCAGCAGCTACAACAGGGGATCCTTCCCAGATACGCAGTATTTT.

The chain carries TRBV5-6 and TRBJ1-5, with a tentative D call TRBD1 (6 bases). The germline V and J ends were trimmed by 4 bases and 6 bases, with 17 bases remaining between them. The length of the CDR3 is 15 residues. Per the germline V gene, CDR1 is SGHDT and CDR2 is YYEEEE. CDR3 residues: CASSIHGTWGQPQHF. As DNA, the CDR3 is TGTGCCAGCAGCATACACGGGACATGGGGTCAGCCCCAGCATTTT.

In this sample, this clone turned up once. The rearrangement joins TRBV28 to TRBJ2-4; D ambiguous. Between the trimmed V and J ends, which lost 6 bases and 6 bases, there was a span of 6 bases. There are 11 residues in the CDR3. Germline loops: CDR1 MDHEN, CDR2 SYDVKM. The CDR3 protein is CASSPRNIQYF. CDR3 bases: TGTGCCAGCAGCCCTAGAAACATTCAGTACTTC.

The chain recombines TRBV28 with TRBJ1-2; the D gene is possibly TRBD1 (6 bases). Trimming stripped 3 bases from V and 3 bases from J, with 8 bases between. CDR3 length equals 13 residues. The germline V gene encodes CDR1 MDHEN and CDR2 SYDVKM. This chain's CDR3 is CASSFQGYYGYTF. The CDR3 DNA reads as TGTGCCAGCAGTTTCCAGGGGTACTATGGCTACACCTTC.

CDR3 sequence reads: CASSLGGVETQYF. The CDR3 coding sequence is TGTGCCAGCAGTCTAGGGGGCGTGGAGACCCAGTACTTC. V is TRBV7-3 and J is TRBJ2-5; the match to TRBD1 covers 7 bases. The CDR3 loop spans 13 amino acids. The trim removed 6 bases at V and 5 bases at J, leaving 6 bases unmatched. The germline V gene encodes CDR1 SGHTA and CDR2 FQGTGA.

The chain employs TRBV4-3 and TRBJ1-1, with no clear D. Trimming left V 0 bases short and J 5 bases short, with 10 bases between. The germline gives CDR1 LGHNA, CDR2 YSLEER. This CDR3 has 14 amino acids. CDR3 in DNA: TGCGCCAGCAGCCAAGAAGTGGAGAGGACTGAAGCTTTCTTT. It codes for CASSQEVERTEAFF.

This sequence joins TRBV29-1 and TRBJ2-2; TRBD1 might be the D (6 bases). Germline V gives CDR1 SQVTM, CDR2 ANQGSEA. V lost 5 bases to trimming and J lost 0 bases, with 10 bases between them. The CDR3 runs 14 residues. The CDR3 loop is CSVKYRANTGELFF. DNA of the CDR3: TGCAGCGTTAAATACAGGGCGAACACCGGGGAGCTGTTTTTT.

Comment on this clone: This sample includes further DNA sequences coding for the same CDR3. The V call is TRBV9, the J call TRBJ2-1, with D unclear. CDR1 and CDR2 from the germline V gene are SGDLS and YYNGEE. CDR3 length equals 15 residues. Trimming stripped 0 bases from V and 0 bases from J, with 7 bases between. The DNA of the CDR3 is TGTGCCAGCAGCGTAGCGGCCTCCTCCTACAATGAGCAGTTCTTC. Translated, it gives CASSVAASSYNEQFF.

The rearrangement links TRBV27 to TRBJ2-7, with D perhaps matching TRBD1 (5 bases). The length of the CDR3 is 15 residues. The V and J ends lost 2 bases and 5 bases respectively, with 16 bases between them. Germline CDR1 reads MNHEY; CDR2 reads SMNVEV (reference sequence). The CDR3 DNA reads as TGTGCCAGCAGTTTAAACGGAGACAGTGCCCACGAGCAGTACTTC. It encodes CASSLNGDSAHEQYF.

J is TRBJ2-1 and V is TRBV9; 9 bases are shared with TRBD2. The CDR3 has 14 residues. V shed 0 bases and J 14 bases; nucleotides not matched to a gene: 9. Looked up from germline, CDR1 is SGDLS and CDR2 is YYNGEE. In DNA, the CDR3 is TGTGCCAGCAGCGTAGGTTCAATAGCGGGAGTGGAGTTCTTC. Translating it yields CASSVGSIAGVEFF.

The rearrangement joins TRBV15 to TRBJ2-1; D remains ambiguous. The germline V and J ends were trimmed by 1 base and 3 bases, with 10 bases remaining between them. Germline loops: CDR1 LNHNV, CDR2 YYDKDF (reference sequence). The CDR3 is 15 residues long. In nucleotides, the CDR3 is TGTGCCACCAGCAGAGCGGCCGAACGCTACAATGAGCAGTTCTTC. It translates to CATSRAAERYNEQFF. Combining the CDR3 with reference TRBV15 and TRBJ2-1 gives the whole variable domain DAMVIQNPRYQVTQFGKPVTLSCSQTLNHNVMYWYQQKSSQAPKLLFHYYDKDFNNEADTPDNFQSRRPNTSFCFLDIRSPGLGDTAMYLCATSRAAERYNEQFFGPGTRLTVL.

The chain uses TRBV7-9 and TRBJ2-5, with a weak D call TRBD2 (6 bases). Germline CDR1 reads SEHNR; CDR2 reads FQNEAQ (reference sequence). Trimming shortened V by 5 bases and J by 5 bases, and 15 bases separated the two germline ends. The CDR3 has 14 amino acids. The CDR3 sequence: CASSVVSGGETQYF. As DNA, the CDR3 is TGTGCCAGCAGCGTAGTTAGCGGAGGGGAGACCCAGTACTTC. Combining the CDR3 with reference TRBV7-9 and TRBJ2-5 gives the whole variable domain DTGVSQNPRHKITKRGQNVTFRCDPISEHNRLYWYRQTLGQGPEFLTYFQNEAQLEKSRLLSDRFSAERPKGSFSTLEIQRTEQGDSAMYLCASSVVSGGETQYFGPGTRLLVL.

The V call is TRBV9, the J call TRBJ1-5; D perhaps matches TRBD1 (5 bases). The CDR3 consists of 15 residues. The V gene's germline CDR1 is SGDLS and CDR2 YYNGEE. V lost 4 bases, J lost 8 bases, and 19 bases lay in between. CDR3 region: CASSPTGAPNEPQHF. The CDR3 nucleotides read TGTGCCAGCAGCCCCACCGGGGCCCCAAATGAGCCCCAGCATTTT.

The CDR3 DNA sequence: TGCGCCAGCAGCGCAGAACAGGGGGTCTCTGGGGCCAACGTCCTGACTTTC. Translation: CASSAEQGVSGANVLTF. The J gene is TRBJ2-6, the V gene TRBV5-1, with TRBD1 identical over 8 bases. The CDR3 covers 17 residues. V shed 4 bases, J shed 0 bases, and the junction held 6 bases outside the gene matches. The germline gives CDR1 SGHRS, CDR2 YFSETQ.

The chain combines TRBV18 with TRBJ1-3; no firm D call. V was clipped by 4 bases and J by 2 bases, with 12 bases between them. The CDR3 totals 15 residues. Germline V gene sequence: CDR1 KGHSH, CDR2 LQKENI. CDR3 DNA sequence: TGTGCCAGCTCACAGGAGGTGCACCCTGGAAACACCATATATTTT. This encodes CASSQEVHPGNTIYF. Variable domain in full (rest from reference TRBV18 and TRBJ1-3): NAGVMQNPRHLVRRRGQEARLRCSPMKGHSHVYWYRQLPEEGLKFMVYLQKENIIDESGMPKERFSAEFPKEGPSILRIQQVVRGDSAAYFCASSQEVHPGNTIYFGEGSWLTVV.

This chain connects TRBV15 to TRBJ2-2; D is uncertain. The CDR3 runs to 14 residues. Trimming removed 2 bases from V and 10 bases from J, with 14 bases in between. The germline CDR1 and CDR2 sequences are LNHNV and YYDKDF (reference sequence). CDR3 nucleotides: TGTGCCACCAGCAGAAGGACCCCAATCCCGGAGCTGTTTTTT. Its translation: CATSRRTPIPELFF.

This clone was detected only a few times. Other DNA sequences in the same sample also yield this CDR3. The rearrangement links TRBV7-9 to TRBJ2-3; 11 bases fit TRBD2. The germline CDR1 and CDR2 sequences are SEHNR and FQNEAQ (reference sequence). The CDR3 runs 16 residues. V dropped 6 bases and J dropped 2; count of bases not matched to a gene: 7. CDR3 in DNA: TGTGCCAGCAGTTCAATAGCGGGAGGGCCCACAGATACGCAGTATTTT. This translates into CASSSIAGGPTDTQYF.